This TCR beta chain was captured by sequencing in a study of cytomegalovirus exposure and HLA in healthy donors. This CDR3 is built from 15 residues. With 0 bases removed from V and 1 base from J, the gap between germline ends came to 9 bases. Germline CDR1 and CDR2: SGDLS and YYNGEE. PCR primers comprised 60 Vbeta and 13 Jbeta primers. The method was immunoSEQ multiplex PCR; TCRdb's version includes in-frame clones alone and lacks a portion of them. The table gives about 140,000 clones; the top ten clones make up 0.96% of it. What was sequenced was PBMCs. The J gene is TRBJ2-3, the V gene TRBV9; weak D call: TRBD2 (6 bases). The receptor comes from a male donor in good health and CMV-seronegative. This CDR3 reads CASSVVEGRTDTQYF. The CDR3 DNA follows: TGTGCCAGCAGCGTAGTGGAGGGCCGCACAGATACGCAGTATTTT.